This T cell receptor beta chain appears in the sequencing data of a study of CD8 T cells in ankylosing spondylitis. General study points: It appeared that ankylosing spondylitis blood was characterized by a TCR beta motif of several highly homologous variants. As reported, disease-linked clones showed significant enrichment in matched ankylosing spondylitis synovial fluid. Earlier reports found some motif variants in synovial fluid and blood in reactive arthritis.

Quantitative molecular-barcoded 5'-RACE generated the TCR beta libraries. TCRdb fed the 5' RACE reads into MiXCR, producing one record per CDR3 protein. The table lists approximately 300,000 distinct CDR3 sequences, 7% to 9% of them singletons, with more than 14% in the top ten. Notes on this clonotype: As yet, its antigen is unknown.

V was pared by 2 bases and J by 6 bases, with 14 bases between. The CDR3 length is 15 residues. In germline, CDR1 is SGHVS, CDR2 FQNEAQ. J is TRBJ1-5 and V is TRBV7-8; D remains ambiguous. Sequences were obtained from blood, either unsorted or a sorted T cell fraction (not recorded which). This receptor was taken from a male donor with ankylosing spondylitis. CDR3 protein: CASSLTRIPIQPQHF. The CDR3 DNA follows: TGTGCCAGCAGCTTAACCCGGATTCCCATTCAGCCCCAGCATTTT.